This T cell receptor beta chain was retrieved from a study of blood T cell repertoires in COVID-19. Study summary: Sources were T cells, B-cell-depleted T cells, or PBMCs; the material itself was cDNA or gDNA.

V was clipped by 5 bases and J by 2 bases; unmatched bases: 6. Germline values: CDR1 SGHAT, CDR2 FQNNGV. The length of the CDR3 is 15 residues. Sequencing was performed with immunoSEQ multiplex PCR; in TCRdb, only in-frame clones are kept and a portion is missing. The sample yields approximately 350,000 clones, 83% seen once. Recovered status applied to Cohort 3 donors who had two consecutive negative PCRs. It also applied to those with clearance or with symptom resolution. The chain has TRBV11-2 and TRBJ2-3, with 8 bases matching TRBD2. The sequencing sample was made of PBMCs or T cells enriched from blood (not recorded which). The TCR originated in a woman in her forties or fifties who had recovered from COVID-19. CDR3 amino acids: CASSPRGGDTDTQYF. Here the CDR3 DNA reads TGTGCCAGCAGCCCCCGGGGGGGTGACACAGATACGCAGTATTTT.